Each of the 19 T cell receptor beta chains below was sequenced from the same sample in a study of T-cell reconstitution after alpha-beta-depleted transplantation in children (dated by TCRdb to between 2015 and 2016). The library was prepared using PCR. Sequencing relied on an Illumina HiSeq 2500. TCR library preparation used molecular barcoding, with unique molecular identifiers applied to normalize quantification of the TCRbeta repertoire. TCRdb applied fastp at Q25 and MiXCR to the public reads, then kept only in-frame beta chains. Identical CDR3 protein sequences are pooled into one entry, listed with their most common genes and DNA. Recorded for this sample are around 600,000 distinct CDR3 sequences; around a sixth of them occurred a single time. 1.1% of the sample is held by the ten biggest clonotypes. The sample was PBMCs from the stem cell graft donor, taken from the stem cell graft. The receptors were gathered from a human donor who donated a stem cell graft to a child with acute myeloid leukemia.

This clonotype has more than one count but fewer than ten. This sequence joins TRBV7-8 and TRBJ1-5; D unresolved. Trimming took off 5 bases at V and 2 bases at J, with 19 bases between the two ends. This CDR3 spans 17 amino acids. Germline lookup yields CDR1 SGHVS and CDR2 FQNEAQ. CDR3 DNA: TGTGCCAGCAGCCTTACGACCGCCTACGGGGGCAATCAGCCCCAGCATTTT. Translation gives CASSLTTAYGGNQPQHF.

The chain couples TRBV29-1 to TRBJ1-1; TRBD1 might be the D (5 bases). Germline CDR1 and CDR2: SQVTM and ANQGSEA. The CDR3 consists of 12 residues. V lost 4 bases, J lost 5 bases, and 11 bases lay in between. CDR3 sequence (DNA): TGCAGCGTTGGGACCCAGGGTACTGAAGCTTTCTTT. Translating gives CSVGTQGTEAFF.

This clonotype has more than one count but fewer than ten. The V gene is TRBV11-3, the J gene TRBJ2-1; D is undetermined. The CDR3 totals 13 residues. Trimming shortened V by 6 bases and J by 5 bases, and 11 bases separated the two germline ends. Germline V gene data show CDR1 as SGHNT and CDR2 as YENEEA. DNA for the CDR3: TGTGCCAGCAGAACGCACGGCAACAATGAGCAGTTCTTC. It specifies CASRTHGNNEQFF. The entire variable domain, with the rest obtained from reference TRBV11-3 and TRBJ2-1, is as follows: EAGVVQSPRYKIIEKKQPVAFWCNPISGHNTLYWYLQNLGQGPELLIRYENEEAVDDSQLPKDRFSAERLKGVDSTLKIQPAELGDSAVYLCASRTHGNNEQFFGPGTRLTVL.

Here the CDR3 reads CASSAGPIGGFGSPLHF. The CDR3, as DNA: TGTGCCAGCAGCGCAGGGCCGATAGGCGGATTTGGTTCACCCCTCCACTTT. This rearrangement joins TRBV7-9 to TRBJ1-6, with a weak D call TRBD1 (5 bases). V was pared by 5 bases and J by 9 bases, with 23 bases between. CDR3 size: 17 residues. The germline gives CDR1 SEHNR, CDR2 FQNEAQ (reference sequence).

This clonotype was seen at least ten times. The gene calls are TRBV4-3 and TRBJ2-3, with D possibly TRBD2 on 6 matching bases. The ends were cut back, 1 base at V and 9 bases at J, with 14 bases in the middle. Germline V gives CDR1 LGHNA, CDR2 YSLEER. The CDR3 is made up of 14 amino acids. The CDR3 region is CASSQVNREDTQYF. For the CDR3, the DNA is TGCGCCAGCAGCCAAGTGAATAGGGAGGACACGCAGTATTTT.

The CDR3 reads CASRVVELAYEQYF. DNA of the CDR3: TGCGCCAGCAGGGTAGTCGAGCTCGCCTACGAGCAGTACTTC. This chain joins TRBV5-1 and TRBJ2-7; D is undetermined. There are 14 residues in the CDR3. Deletions cut 5 bases from V and 2 bases from J, with 14 bases between. The germline gives CDR1 SGHRS, CDR2 YFSETQ. Full variable domain (outside the CDR3, taken from reference TRBV5-1 and TRBJ2-7): KAGVTQTPRYLIKTRGQQVTLSCSPISGHRSVSWYQQTPGQGLQFLFEYFSETQRNKGNFPGRFSGRQFSNSRSEMNVSTLELGDSALYLCASRVVELAYEQYFGPGTRLTVT.

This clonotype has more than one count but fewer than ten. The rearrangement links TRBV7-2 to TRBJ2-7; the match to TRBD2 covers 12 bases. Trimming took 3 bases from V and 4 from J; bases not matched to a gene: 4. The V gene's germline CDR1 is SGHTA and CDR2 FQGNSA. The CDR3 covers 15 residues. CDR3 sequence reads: CASSLGTSGWYEQYF. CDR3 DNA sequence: TGTGCCAGCAGCTTGGGGACTAGCGGGTGGTACGAGCAGTACTTC.

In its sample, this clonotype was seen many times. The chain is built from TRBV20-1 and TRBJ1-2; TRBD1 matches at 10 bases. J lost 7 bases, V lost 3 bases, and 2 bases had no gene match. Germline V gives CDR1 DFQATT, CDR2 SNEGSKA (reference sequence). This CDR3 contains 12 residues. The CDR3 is CSASDRGLGYTF. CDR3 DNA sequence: TGCAGTGCTAGCGACAGGGGGCTTGGCTACACCTTC.

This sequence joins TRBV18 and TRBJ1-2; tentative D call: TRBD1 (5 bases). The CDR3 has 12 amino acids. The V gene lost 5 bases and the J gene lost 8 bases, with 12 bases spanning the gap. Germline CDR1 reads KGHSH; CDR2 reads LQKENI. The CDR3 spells CASSTGDRGYTF. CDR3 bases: TGTGCCAGCTCAACCGGGGACCGCGGCTACACCTTC.

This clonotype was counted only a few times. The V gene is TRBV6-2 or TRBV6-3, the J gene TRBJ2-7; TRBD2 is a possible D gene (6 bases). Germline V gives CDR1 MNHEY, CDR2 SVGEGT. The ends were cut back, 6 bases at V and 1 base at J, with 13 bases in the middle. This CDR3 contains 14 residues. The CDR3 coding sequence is TGTGCCAGCAGGCTGGAGGGTCCATCCTACGAGCAGTACGTC. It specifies CASRLEGPSYEQYV.

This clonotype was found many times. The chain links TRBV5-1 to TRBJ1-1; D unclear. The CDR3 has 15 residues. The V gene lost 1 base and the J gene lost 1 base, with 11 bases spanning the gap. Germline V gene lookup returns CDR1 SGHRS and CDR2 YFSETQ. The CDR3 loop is CASSLFTSGNTEAFF. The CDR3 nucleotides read TGCGCCAGCAGCTTGTTCACAAGTGGGAACACTGAAGCTTTCTTT.

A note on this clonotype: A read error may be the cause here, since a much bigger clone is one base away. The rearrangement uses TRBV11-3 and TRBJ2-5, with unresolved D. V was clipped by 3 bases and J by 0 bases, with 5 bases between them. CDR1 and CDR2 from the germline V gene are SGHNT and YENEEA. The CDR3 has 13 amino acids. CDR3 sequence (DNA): TGTGCCAGCAGCTTTAGGTACCAAGAGACCCAGTACTTC. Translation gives CASSFRYQETQYF. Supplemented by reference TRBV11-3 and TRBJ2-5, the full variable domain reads EAGVVQSPRYKIIEKKQPVAFWCNPISGHNTLYWYLQNLGQGPELLIRYENEEAVDDSQLPKDRFSAERLKGVDSTLKIQPAELGDSAVYLCASSFRYQETQYFGPGTRLLVL.

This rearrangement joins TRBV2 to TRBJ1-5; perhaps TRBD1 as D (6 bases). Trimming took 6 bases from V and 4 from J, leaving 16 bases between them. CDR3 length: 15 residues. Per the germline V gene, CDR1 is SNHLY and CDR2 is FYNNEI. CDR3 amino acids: CASSLHGQGNQPQHF. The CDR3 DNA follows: TGTGCCAGCAGCCTCCACGGGCAGGGGAATCAGCCCCAGCATTTT.

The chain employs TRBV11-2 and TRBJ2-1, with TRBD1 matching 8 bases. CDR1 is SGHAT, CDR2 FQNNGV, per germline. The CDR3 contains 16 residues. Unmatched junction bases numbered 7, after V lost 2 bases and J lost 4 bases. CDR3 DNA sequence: TGTGCCAGCAGCTTAAGTGGGACAGGCCCATACAATGAGCAGTTCTTC. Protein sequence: CASSLSGTGPYNEQFF.

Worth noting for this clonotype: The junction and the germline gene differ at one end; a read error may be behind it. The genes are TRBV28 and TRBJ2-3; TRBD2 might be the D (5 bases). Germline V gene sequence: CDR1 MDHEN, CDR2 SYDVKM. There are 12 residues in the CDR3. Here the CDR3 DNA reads TGTGCCAGCAGTTACCTGCAGGCCGGGATAAATTTT. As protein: CASSYLQAGINF. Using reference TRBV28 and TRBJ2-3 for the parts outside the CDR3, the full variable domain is DVKVTQSSRYLVKRTGEKVFLECVQDMDHENMFWYRQDPGLGLRLIYFSYDVKMKEKGDIPEGYSVSREKKERFSLILESASTNQTSMYLCASSYLQAGINFGPGTRLTVL.

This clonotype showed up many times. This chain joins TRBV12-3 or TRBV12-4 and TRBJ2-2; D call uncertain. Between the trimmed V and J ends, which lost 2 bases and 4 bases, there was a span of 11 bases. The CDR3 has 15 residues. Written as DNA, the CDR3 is TGTGCCAGCAGTTTATCACATGTCTTCACCGGGGAGCTGTTTTTT. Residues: CASSLSHVFTGELFF.

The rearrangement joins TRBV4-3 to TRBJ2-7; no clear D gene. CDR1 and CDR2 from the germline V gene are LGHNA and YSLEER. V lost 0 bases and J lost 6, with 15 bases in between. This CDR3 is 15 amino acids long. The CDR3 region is CASSQDQGPLSEQYF. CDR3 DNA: TGCGCCAGCAGCCAAGATCAAGGGCCCCTTAGCGAGCAGTACTTC.

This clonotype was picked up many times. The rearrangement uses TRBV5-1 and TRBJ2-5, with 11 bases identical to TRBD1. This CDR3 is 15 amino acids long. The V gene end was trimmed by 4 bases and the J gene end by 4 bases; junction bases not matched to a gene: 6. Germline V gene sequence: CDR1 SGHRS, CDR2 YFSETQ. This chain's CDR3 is CASSAGTGGVETQYF. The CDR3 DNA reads TGCGCCAGCAGCGCGGGGACAGGGGGTGTAGAGACCCAGTACTTC.

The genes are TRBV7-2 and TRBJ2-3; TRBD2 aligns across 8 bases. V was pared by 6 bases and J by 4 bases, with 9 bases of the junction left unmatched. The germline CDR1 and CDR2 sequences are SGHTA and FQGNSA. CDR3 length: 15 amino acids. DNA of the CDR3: TGTGCCAGCAGAAACGGGGGGGCCACCGCAGATACGCAGTATTTT. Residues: CASRNGGATADTQYF.